These 25 T cell receptor beta chains were all obtained from the same sample, sequenced in a study of T cell responses to AZD1222 COVID-19 vaccine. Using immunoSEQ multiplex PCR, the repertoire was profiled, and TCRdb retains in-frame clones only, with some absent. The sample contains roughly 100,000 clones, more than 75% of which appear only once. The starting material was peripheral blood, obtained on day 0 of AZD1222 vaccination. The receptors derive from an adult in good health.

The chain combines TRBV19 with TRBJ1-1; D uncertain. V gave up 7 bases and J gave up 4 bases, with 19 bases separating them. Germline V gives CDR1 LNHDA, CDR2 SQIVND (reference sequence). The CDR3 runs 15 residues. CDR3 nucleotides: TGTGCCAGTACCCCCAGGCAAGGGATGGGCACTGAAGCTTTCTTT. It codes for CASTPRQGMGTEAFF.

The J gene is TRBJ1-6, the V gene TRBV6-5, with 8 bases that match TRBD1. The CDR3 contains 14 residues. V shed 2 bases, J shed 6 bases, and the junction held 0 bases outside the gene matches. Per the germline V gene, CDR1 is MNHEY and CDR2 is SVGAGI. The CDR3 sequence is CASSYGQGNSPLHF. The CDR3, as DNA: TGTGCCAGCAGTTACGGACAGGGTAATTCACCCCTCCACTTT.

With respect to this clone: One end of the junction fails to match germline, which may point to a read error. V usage is TRBV3-1 (or the pseudogene TRBV3-2) and J usage is TRBJ2-7; D possibly corresponds to TRBD2 (5 bases). The CDR3 loop spans 12 amino acids. The germline CDR1 and CDR2 sequences are LGHDT and YNNKEL (reference sequence). The chain's CDR3 is CASSRAGYKQYF. CDR3 in DNA: TGTGCCAGCAGCCGGGCGGGCTACAAGCAGTACTTC.

The table lists this clone with a count of one. The chain links TRBV11-3 to TRBJ2-5; 12 nucleotides match TRBD2. Germline V gives CDR1 SGHNT, CDR2 YENEEA. Trimming cost V 5 bases and J 5 bases; bases outside gene matches: 15. CDR3 length equals 18 residues. CDR3 nucleotide sequence: TGTGCCAGCAGCCCAGGCGCTAGCGGGAGGGCAGGCGAGGAGACCCAGTACTTC. The encoded protein is CASSPGASGRAGEETQYF.

The CDR3 DNA sequence: TGTGCCAGCAGCCAACAGGGTCCTGGAAACACCATATATTTT. This gives the protein CASSQQGPGNTIYF. The chain employs TRBV28 and TRBJ1-3; D perhaps matches TRBD1 (6 bases). The germline V and J ends were trimmed by 6 bases and 2 bases, with 11 bases remaining between them. Germline CDR1 is MDHEN and CDR2 is SYDVKM. The CDR3 is 14 residues long. Supplemented by reference TRBV28 and TRBJ1-3, the full variable domain reads DVKVTQSSRYLVKRTGEKVFLECVQDMDHENMFWYRQDPGLGLRLIYFSYDVKMKEKGDIPEGYSVSREKKERFSLILESASTNQTSMYLCASSQQGPGNTIYFGEGSWLTVV.

J is TRBJ2-1 and V is TRBV30; 7 nucleotides agree with TRBD2. CDR1 and CDR2 (germline): GTSNPN, SVGIG (reference sequence). With 3 bases clipped from V and 2 bases from J, the junction kept 16 bases outside the gene matches. The CDR3 is 18 amino acids. The CDR3 region has the DNA TGTGCCTGGAGCCACCTCTTTGGGGGGAGGGCCGCCTACAATGAGCAGTTCTTC. Translated: CAWSHLFGGRAAYNEQFF.

V usage is TRBV5-5 and J usage is TRBJ2-2, with D perhaps TRBD1 (5 bases). V gave up 4 bases and J gave up 4 bases, with 17 bases separating them. Germline CDR1 reads SGHKS; CDR2 reads YYEKEE (reference sequence). The CDR3 totals 16 residues. CDR3 region: CASSGLTALATGELFF. The DNA of the CDR3 is TGTGCCAGCAGCGGATTGACAGCGCTTGCCACCGGGGAGCTGTTTTTT.

The rearrangement uses TRBV7-2 and TRBJ2-4, with TRBD2 matching over 7 bases. Germline loops: CDR1 SGHTA, CDR2 FQGNSA. This CDR3 is built from 14 residues. The V segment lost 5 bases and the J segment 9 bases; nucleotides outside the gene matches: 10. Here the CDR3 reads CASSPPGRVGIQYF. DNA of the CDR3: TGTGCCAGCAGCCCCCCGGGGAGGGTCGGCATTCAGTACTTC.

This chain uses TRBV4-1 with TRBJ2-7, with D tentatively TRBD2 (7 bases). The V gene lost 0 bases and the J gene lost 1 base, with 10 bases spanning the gap. This CDR3 has 15 residues. Germline values: CDR1 MGHRA, CDR2 YSYEKL. The CDR3 region is CASSQEGGVSYEQYF. CDR3 nucleotide sequence: TGCGCCAGCAGCCAAGAAGGGGGGGTTTCCTACGAGCAGTACTTC.

The chain has TRBV5-3 and TRBJ1-1; TRBD1 matches at 7 bases. TRBV5-3 is known as an ORF, though its function is uncertain. CDR3 length: 17 residues. V was pared by 5 bases and J by 5 bases, with 18 bases of the junction left unmatched. The DNA of the CDR3 is TGTGCCAGAAGAACTACTACCCCCCAAAACAGGGGTACTGAAGCTTTCTTT. It is translated as CARRTTTPQNRGTEAFF.

The chain's CDR3 is CASSRGTGELFF. The CDR3 DNA is TGCGCCAGCAGCAGGGGCACCGGGGAGCTGTTTTTT. V is TRBV5-1 and J is TRBJ2-2; D is possibly TRBD1 (5 bases). Germline V gene sequence: CDR1 SGHRS, CDR2 YFSETQ. The germline V and J ends were trimmed by 4 bases and 4 bases, with 5 bases remaining between them. The CDR3 covers 12 residues.

The chain employs TRBV12-3 or TRBV12-4 and TRBJ1-1, with D perhaps matching TRBD1 (5 bases). Trimming pared 5 bases from V and 12 bases from J, leaving 16 bases between. CDR3 length: 12 amino acids. CDR3: CASSPDRLGTFF. CDR3 sequence (DNA): TGTGCCAGCAGTCCCGACAGACTTGGGACTTTCTTT.

The chain has TRBV11-2 and TRBJ2-7, with 9 positions matching TRBD1. CDR3 length equals 14 residues. Germline loops: CDR1 SGHAT, CDR2 FQNNGV. Germline trimming cut 5 bases from V and 2 bases from J; bases unmatched to any gene: 4. The DNA for the CDR3 is TGTGCCAGCAGCCTCGGACAGGGGCCCTACGAGCAGTACTTC. Its translation is CASSLGQGPYEQYF.

This clone has only one observation. The V gene is TRBV5-1, the J gene TRBJ2-7; the D is unclear. The germline V gene encodes CDR1 SGHRS and CDR2 YFSETQ. The CDR3 consists of 13 residues. V was clipped by 0 bases and J by 4 bases, with 8 bases between them. CDR3 sequence (DNA): TGCGCCAGCAGCTTGGTAGGCCAGTACGAGCAGTACTTC. Protein: CASSLVGQYEQYF.

The rearrangement joins TRBV10-1 to TRBJ2-3; possibly TRBD2 for D (6 bases). Germline CDR1 WNHNN, CDR2 SYGVQD (reference sequence). Trimming took off 6 bases at V and 0 bases at J, with 10 bases between the two ends. The CDR3 loop spans 14 amino acids. DNA for the CDR3: TGCGCCAGCAGCAACGGGGGTAGCACAGATACGCAGTATTTT. Its protein is CASSNGGSTDTQYF.

This clone was seen once. The rearrangement joins TRBV9 to TRBJ2-3; TRBD2 might be the D (6 bases). V was clipped by 1 base and J by 5 bases, with 20 bases between them. The CDR3 covers 17 residues. Germline V gives CDR1 SGDLS, CDR2 YYNGEE. CDR3 loop: CASSVTLMGTGGDTQYF. CDR3 in DNA: TGTGCCAGCAGCGTAACCCTAATGGGGACTGGGGGAGATACGCAGTATTTT.

CDR3 bases: TGTGCCAGTAGTATCAGAGGTCCTAACACTGAAGCTTTCTTT. It encodes CASSIRGPNTEAFF. The gene calls are TRBV19 and TRBJ1-1; D call uncertain. CDR3 length: 14 amino acids. The V gene lost 3 bases and the J gene lost 2 bases, with 10 bases spanning the gap. Germline CDR1 LNHDA, CDR2 SQIVND (reference sequence).

The V gene is TRBV25-1, the J gene TRBJ1-2, with 9 bases identical to TRBD1. Trimming removed 6 bases from V and 8 bases from J; junction bases left unmatched: 13. Germline values: CDR1 MGHDK, CDR2 SYGVNS. The CDR3 loop spans 15 amino acids. CDR3 nucleotide sequence: TGTGCCAGCAGGGTCCCGGGACAGGGTTCGGGAGGCTACACCTTC. Its translation is CASRVPGQGSGGYTF.

The chain has TRBV28 and TRBJ1-2; D not certain. V was cut by 8 bases and J by 6 bases, with 25 bases left in between. Germline assignment: CDR1 MDHEN and CDR2 SYDVKM. This CDR3 has 16 amino acids. The CDR3 DNA sequence: TGTGCCAGCCTAAGGGTCGCGGGAAGCAGGAAGGATGGCTACACCTTC. It encodes CASLRVAGSRKDGYTF.

The chain joins TRBV10-3 to TRBJ2-7; the D gene is possibly TRBD1 (6 bases). This CDR3 has 12 amino acids. The germline CDR1 and CDR2 sequences are ENHRY and SYGVKD. Trimming left V 6 bases short and J 2 bases short, with 8 bases between. In DNA form, the CDR3 reads TGTGCCATCAGCTCAGGGGCCTACGAGCAGTACTTC. Translation gives CAISSGAYEQYF.

V gene TRBV6-2 or TRBV6-3 combines with J gene TRBJ2-7, with D unclear. CDR1 and CDR2 (germline): MNHEY, SVGEGT. CDR3 length: 11 amino acids. The V gene lost 5 bases and the J gene lost 3 bases, with 5 bases spanning the gap. CDR3 loop: CASSPNYEQYF. CDR3 DNA: TGTGCCAGCAGTCCCAACTACGAGCAGTACTTC.

CDR3 DNA sequence: TGTGCCAGCAGATACCCGGGTGGGGGGAATGAGCAGTTCTTC. Protein product: CASRYPGGGNEQFF. V is TRBV27 and J is TRBJ2-1, with D maybe TRBD2 (6 bases). Germline values: CDR1 MNHEY, CDR2 SMNVEV (reference sequence). The CDR3 has 14 amino acids. Between the trimmed V and J ends, which lost 6 bases and 7 bases, there was a span of 16 bases.

This chain uses TRBV29-1 with TRBJ1-4, with D possibly matching TRBD1 (6 bases). From germline, CDR1 is SQVTM and CDR2 ANQGSEA. The CDR3 extends over 14 amino acids. V lost 5 bases and J 6 bases, leaving 16 bases between the germline ends. The CDR3, as DNA: TGCAGCGTTAAGACAGGTAGTGGTTATGAAAAACTGTTTTTT. Translated: CSVKTGSGYEKLFF.

This clone was found once. The chain uses TRBV9 and TRBJ1-2; the match to TRBD1 covers 9 bases. CDR1 SGDLS and CDR2 YYNGEE come from the germline V gene. J gave up 8 bases and V 3 bases, and 8 bases lay outside the gene matches. This CDR3 spans 14 amino acids. The CDR3 DNA sequence: TGTGCCAGCAGCGCCTCACAGGGGGCAAGAGGCTACACCTTC. This gives the protein CASSASQGARGYTF. Based on the CDR3 plus reference TRBV9 and TRBJ1-2, the full variable domain is DSGVTQTPKHLITATGQRVTLRCSPRSGDLSVYWYQQSLDQGLQFLIQYYNGEERAKGNILERFSAQQFPDLHSELNLSSLELGDSALYFCASSASQGARGYTFGSGTRLTVV.

This clone was observed a single time. The CDR3 sequence is CASSILTGGSYEQYF. In DNA, the CDR3 is TGTGCCAGTAGTATTTTAACAGGGGGGTCCTACGAGCAGTACTTC. This chain uses TRBV19 with TRBJ2-7, with 8 bases fitting TRBD1. V lost 3 bases to trimming and J lost 1 base; unmatched junction nucleotides: 5. There are 15 residues in the CDR3. From germline, CDR1 is LNHDA and CDR2 SQIVND (reference sequence).